This is a list of T cell receptor beta chains from one sample in a study of cytomegalovirus exposure and HLA in healthy donors. Clones were read by immunoSEQ multiplex PCR, and TCRdb kept only the in-frame ones, dropping some. The table records approximately 100,000 clones, roughly 80% of them present only once. The sample comprised PBMCs. The origin of the receptors is a male donor in good health and CMV-seropositive. The CDR3 runs from the conserved cysteine through the conserved F or W.

J gene | V gene | CDR3 protein
TRBJ1-2 | TRBV7-9 | CASSYSGQGIGGYTF
TRBJ1-2 | TRBV6-5 | CASSPTGTGAYGYTF
TRBJ2-1 | TRBV7-9 | CASSTSLAGGKNEQFF
TRBJ1-2 | TRBV4-3 | CASSPTTLDNYGYTF
TRBJ2-5 | TRBV19 | CASSIRGTGIQETQYF
TRBJ2-7 | TRBV19 | CASSIGRGYTYEQYF
TRBJ1-2 | TRBV10-3 | CAISDPTEANYGYTF
TRBJ2-7 | TRBV29-1 | CSARDTRSYEQYF
TRBJ2-1 | TRBV7-7 | CAIGTSANEQFF
TRBJ1-2 | TRBV7-6 | CASSFFILGQGTITNYGYTF
TRBJ2-5 | TRBV7-8 | CASSLKVTAQETQYF
TRBJ2-7 | TRBV5-4 | CASSLAVSDYEQYF